The entry below gives a single T cell receptor beta chain sequence along with its context. Its antigen is not known. This entry is derived from a study of cytomegalovirus exposure and HLA in healthy donors. Study-level results: Some V segments could not be told apart, so they were left out, TRBV6-2 and TRBV6-3 among them. Among immune exposure information, only CMV serostatus was available. Trimming of TCR beta V- and J-genes showed a link, identified in a later analysis, to a missense DCLRE1C variant.

The CDR3 contains 14 residues. The V end lost 2 bases, the J end lost 5 bases, and 12 bases lay between the germline ends. The germline V gene encodes CDR1 MNHEY and CDR2 SMNVEV (reference sequence). 60 Vbeta and 13 Jbeta primers were used in PCR. Per the original methods: An analysis performed later counted 70 million to 90 million unique TCR beta chains (roughly 11 million of them shared). TCRdb keeps only in-frame clones here, not all; method: immunoSEQ multiplex PCR. The V and J calls and clone size were taken over from that table, and D and trimming were inferred from the DNA. Among about 130,000 clones listed, 65% to 85% were seen once.

The sequenced sample was PBMCs. The rearrangement joins TRBV27 to TRBJ1-2, with a tentative D call TRBD1 (6 bases). The receptor comes from a boy aged 5-17 years in good health and CMV-seronegative. The CDR3 spells CASSLRGGGYGYTF. DNA of the CDR3: TGTGCCAGCAGTTTAAGGGGGGGAGGATATGGCTACACCTTC.